What follows are 32 T cell receptor beta chains derived from one specimen sequenced in a study of blood T cells in healthy people across ages. A second about 6 to 12 cycle PCR used barcoded and J-beta primers. TCRdb re-called the 5' RACE reads with MiXCR, one entry per CDR3 protein. The data contain 1.5 million to 2 million distinct CDR3 sequences, about 31% of them singletons. Sequenced input: blood. The receptors were sampled from a woman under 40 in good health.

This clonotype was seen only a few times. The rearrangement joins TRBV27 to TRBJ2-7; maybe TRBD2 (5 bases). From germline, CDR1 is MNHEY and CDR2 SMNVEV (reference sequence). V was shortened by 7 bases and J by 4 bases, with 20 bases between the two germline ends. The CDR3 length is 15 residues. CDR3 sequence reads: CASKPGNGAGYEQYF. The CDR3 DNA follows: TGTGCCAGCAAACCGGGGAACGGAGCCGGGTACGAGCAGTACTTC.

In regard to this clonotype: The junction differs from germline at one of its ends, possibly a read error. J is TRBJ2-3 and V is TRBV5-1, with D perhaps matching TRBD1 (5 bases). The CDR3 covers 15 residues. Germline-derived CDR1 and CDR2 are SGHRS and YFSETQ. CDR3 in DNA: TGCGCCAGCGGCTTGGTAGGGGCCCTCACAGATACGCAGTATTTT. This codes for CASGLVGALTDTQYF.

This clonotype was counted between two and nine times. This chain uses TRBV20-1 with TRBJ2-1; 11 bases align to TRBD2. Germline CDR1 and CDR2: DFQATT and SNEGSKA (reference sequence). The CDR3 runs to 13 residues. CDR3 region: CRALSGGADEQFF. In nucleotides, the CDR3 is TGCAGGGCGCTTAGCGGGGGGGCTGATGAGCAGTTCTTC.

V is TRBV2 and J is TRBJ2-1, with 8 bases aligning to TRBD1. V shed 7 bases and J 8 bases; nucleotides not matched to a gene: 4. This CDR3 has 12 amino acids. CDR1 is SNHLY and CDR2 is FYNNEI in the germline V gene. CDR3 bases: TGTGCCAGCATCCCAGGGGGCGATGAGCAGTTCTTC. Protein: CASIPGGDEQFF.

CDR3 DNA sequence: TGTGCCAGCAGTTTAACCGGGAGTGGTTTTAGTGAGCAGTTCTTC. Translation gives CASSLTGSGFSEQFF. The chain joins TRBV27 to TRBJ2-1; D is perhaps TRBD2 (6 bases). Germline CDR1 and CDR2: MNHEY and SMNVEV (reference sequence). CDR3 length: 15 amino acids. V shed 2 bases and J shed 9 bases, with 17 bases lying between them.

The V call is TRBV21-1, the J call TRBJ2-5; TRBD1, as called in the table, went unchecked against the DNA. TRBV21-1 is a documented pseudogene. The CDR3 has 15 residues. CDR3 DNA sequence: TGTGCCAGCAGCAAAGAAGGAGGGGGGCAAGAGACCCAGTACTTC. Translation gives CASSKEGGGQETQYF.

A few counts support this clonotype. The CDR3 DNA reads as TGTGCCAGCAGTTTATCAGGGCTAGCGAAATCCATTAGCTCCTACAATGAGCAGTTCTTC. Translating it yields CASSLSGLAKSISSYNEQFF. The V and J genes are TRBV27 and TRBJ2-1; D might be TRBD2 (6 bases). V lost 0 bases to trimming and J lost 0 bases, with 21 bases between them. The CDR3 totals 20 residues. Germline loops: CDR1 MNHEY, CDR2 SMNVEV (reference sequence).

The V and J genes are TRBV4-1 and TRBJ2-2; the D is unclear. Germline CDR1 reads MGHRA; CDR2 reads YSYEKL. The CDR3 is made up of 12 amino acids. Trimming removed 3 bases at V and 7 bases at J, with 6 bases between. CDR3 sequence reads: CASSHMGGELFF. In nucleotides, the CDR3 is TGCGCCAGCAGCCATATGGGCGGGGAGCTGTTTTTT.

Comments on this clonotype: One end of the junction fails to match germline, which may point to a read error. The rearrangement uses TRBV29-1 and TRBJ2-1; 9 bases line up with TRBD1. Germline V gene lookup returns CDR1 SQVTM and CDR2 ANQGSEA. The CDR3 is 15 amino acids. The CDR3 sequence: CSVTGGEGSYDEQFF. In DNA, the CDR3 is TGCAGCGTTACAGGGGGCGAAGGTTCCTACGATGAGCAGTTCTTC.

This clonotype came up a few times. CDR3 in amino acids: CASSPPGLAGPNEQFF. DNA of the CDR3: TGTGCCAGCAGCCCACCGGGACTAGCGGGACCCAATGAGCAGTTCTTC. The gene calls are TRBV9 and TRBJ2-1; 13 bases are shared with TRBD2. The germline gives CDR1 SGDLS, CDR2 YYNGEE. This CDR3 is built from 16 residues. V lost 4 bases and J lost 6; bases outside the gene matches: 7.

The V and J genes are TRBV6-6 and TRBJ1-2; D perhaps matches TRBD1 (6 bases). This CDR3 comprises 14 residues. The V and J ends lost 2 bases and 3 bases respectively, with 10 bases between them. Germline-derived CDR1 and CDR2 are MNHNY and SVGAGI (reference sequence). CDR3 protein: CASSYQGTDYGYTF. CDR3 nucleotides: TGTGCCAGCAGTTACCAGGGGACTGACTATGGCTACACCTTC.

On this clonotype: An end of the junction does not agree with germline; a read error may underlie this. DNA for the CDR3: TGTGCCAACAGCCAGCCCACACCGGGACAGGTCCCCTCTGGGGCCAACGTCCTGACTTTC. Protein: CANSQPTPGQVPSGANVLTF. This chain links TRBV4-2 with TRBJ2-6; TRBD1 matches 8 bases. The CDR3 totals 20 residues. Germline V CDR1 and CDR2: LGHNA, YNFKEQ.

This clonotype was counted ten times or more. The chain combines TRBV6-1 with TRBJ2-1; no clear D gene. The length of the CDR3 is 11 residues. From germline, CDR1 is MNHNS and CDR2 SASEGT. Trimming shortened V by 5 bases and J by 7 bases, and 6 bases separated the two germline ends. CDR3 amino acids: CASSLKNEQFF. The CDR3 bases are TGTGCCAGCAGTTTAAAGAATGAGCAGTTCTTC.

The rearrangement joins TRBV6-6 to TRBJ1-1; D ambiguous. The germline V gene has CDR1 MNHNY and CDR2 SVGAGI (reference sequence). The CDR3 contains 13 residues. V lost 7 bases and J 1 base, leaving 10 bases between the germline ends. CDR3 amino acids: CASIGQANTEAFF. CDR3 in DNA: TGTGCCAGCATCGGTCAGGCGAACACTGAAGCTTTCTTT.

V and J are TRBV6-1 and TRBJ1-2; D may be TRBD1 (5 bases). Germline CDR1 and CDR2: MNHNS and SASEGT. The CDR3 has 14 residues. V was clipped by 6 bases and J by 4 bases, with 15 bases between them. The CDR3 sequence is CASRSSGGFYGYTF. CDR3 nucleotides: TGTGCCAGCAGGTCTTCTGGGGGGTTCTATGGCTACACCTTC.

The chain couples TRBV27 to TRBJ2-3; possibly TRBD1 for D (8 bases). Germline V gene sequence: CDR1 MNHEY, CDR2 SMNVEV (reference sequence). The CDR3 length is 15 residues. Deletions cut 5 bases from V and 5 bases from J, with 17 bases between. The CDR3 DNA reads as TGTGCCAGCAGTCCACAGGGGGGGTTATTAGATACGCAGTATTTT. This sequence encodes CASSPQGGLLDTQYF.

This clonotype was seen a few times. The V gene is TRBV27, the J gene TRBJ1-6, with 9 nucleotides matching TRBD1. This CDR3 comprises 17 residues. Trimming took 2 bases from V and 6 from J; bases not matched to a gene: 8. From germline, CDR1 is MNHEY and CDR2 SMNVEV (reference sequence). CDR3 in amino acids: CASSLMVDRGGNSPLHF. CDR3 in DNA: TGTGCCAGCAGTTTAATGGTGGACAGGGGTGGTAATTCACCCCTCCACTTT.

V gene TRBV5-1 combines with J gene TRBJ2-5, with 11 bases lining up with TRBD2. Looked up from germline, CDR1 is SGHRS and CDR2 is YFSETQ. The J segment lost 4 bases and the V segment lost 2 bases, leaving 7 bases of the junction unmatched. The CDR3 extends over 16 amino acids. CDR3 nucleotide sequence: TGCGCCAGCAGCTTCTTAGCGGGGGGGCCATCAGAGACCCAGTACTTC. Its translation: CASSFLAGGPSETQYF. The entire variable domain, with the rest obtained from reference TRBV5-1 and TRBJ2-5, is as follows: KAGVTQTPRYLIKTRGQQVTLSCSPISGHRSVSWYQQTPGQGLQFLFEYFSETQRNKGNFPGRFSGRQFSNSRSEMNVSTLELGDSALYLCASSFLAGGPSETQYFGPGTRLLVL.

The rearrangement uses TRBV7-3 and TRBJ2-3; TRBD1 might be the D (5 bases). Germline V gene lookup returns CDR1 SGHTA and CDR2 FQGTGA. This CDR3 is 14 amino acids long. The V and J ends lost 7 bases and 3 bases respectively, with 14 bases between them. The CDR3 reads CASTPGRETDTQYF. The CDR3 nucleotides read TGTGCCAGCACCCCAGGCAGGGAAACAGATACGCAGTATTTT.

In DNA, the CDR3 is TGTGCCAGCAGTCCTCAGTTTCGAATAACAGGAAGTACCGACGACGAGCAGTACTTC. Residues: CASSPQFRITGSTDDEQYF. The gene calls are TRBV27 and TRBJ2-1; TRBD1 is a possible D gene (5 bases). The DNA end is a closer match to TRBJ2-7, so the J assignment may be wrong. The CDR3 has 19 residues. Germline assignment: CDR1 MNHEY and CDR2 SMNVEV (reference sequence).

The chain employs TRBV2 and TRBJ2-5; D gene unclear. The CDR3 extends over 15 amino acids. CDR1 SNHLY and CDR2 FYNNEI come from the germline V gene. Trimming took 3 bases from V and 3 from J, leaving 14 bases between them. The CDR3 nucleotides read TGTGCCAGCAGTGACCTTTTGACAAGTGAAGAGACCCAGTACTTC. It encodes CASSDLLTSEETQYF.

The chain recombines TRBV21-1 with TRBJ2-3; the D call of TRBD2 is as the table states it, not checked on the DNA. TRBV21-1 is a pseudogene segment. This CDR3 is 20 amino acids long. This CDR3 is CASSNLESSGSWVNSDTQYF. CDR3 nucleotide sequence: TGTGCCAGCAGCAATTTGGAGTCTAGCGGGAGTTGGGTAAATTCAGATACGCAGTATTTT.

The V call is TRBV20-1, the J call TRBJ1-2; D is unclear. The V end was cut by 0 bases, the J end by 7 bases, with 12 bases between. CDR1 DFQATT and CDR2 SNEGSKA come from the germline V gene (reference sequence). This CDR3 is built from 13 residues. The CDR3 DNA reads TGCAGTGCTAGAGATCGGGGAGGGTTTGGCTACACCTTC. Translated: CSARDRGGFGYTF.

V gene TRBV12-3 or TRBV12-4 combines with J gene TRBJ2-4; 7 bases fit TRBD2. The closer fit of TRBJ2-7 to the DNA end suggests the J call may be wrong. The CDR3 consists of 13 residues. CDR3 sequence reads: CASSQARGSEQYF. The CDR3 DNA reads as TGTGCCAGCAGCCAAGCGCGGGGGAGCGAGCAGTACTTC.

The CDR3 DNA sequence: TGTGCCAGCAGCTTGGTTTGGGGGACTAGCACAGATACGCAGTATTTT. This codes for CASSLVWGTSTDTQYF. The chain has TRBV6-2 or TRBV6-3 and TRBJ2-3; the D gene is possibly TRBD2 (6 bases). V was shortened by 6 bases and J by 0 bases, with 16 bases between the two germline ends. Germline V CDR1 and CDR2: MNHEY, SVGEGT. This CDR3 is built from 16 residues.

This clonotype was recorded a few times. The chain has TRBV12-3 or TRBV12-4 and TRBJ1-2, with D possibly TRBD1 on 6 matching bases. The CDR3 is 12 residues long. V was cut by 9 bases and J by 7 bases, with 15 bases left in between. CDR3 sequence: CASLEEGGGYTF. CDR3 in DNA: TGTGCCAGTTTAGAGGAGGGGGGTGGCTACACCTTC.

CDR3 coding DNA: TGCAGTGCTAGAGACCCAGCCGGCCGAGATACGCAGTATTTT. This codes for CSARDPAGRDTQYF. The chain carries TRBV20-1 and TRBJ2-3; D is unresolved. The germline gives CDR1 DFQATT, CDR2 SNEGSKA (reference sequence). The V gene lost 0 bases and the J gene lost 5 bases, with 12 bases spanning the gap. The CDR3 loop spans 14 amino acids.

V and J are TRBV27 and TRBJ2-3; D might be TRBD1 or TRBD2, each matching 5 bases. The germline CDR1 and CDR2 sequences are MNHEY and SMNVEV (reference sequence). Trimming shortened V by 3 bases and J by 5 bases, and 12 bases separated the two germline ends. The CDR3 totals 14 residues. In nucleotides, the CDR3 is TGTGCCAGCAGTTTGAGGGGTGGCGGAGATACGCAGTATTTT. Residues: CASSLRGGGDTQYF.

In regard to this clonotype: A read error is possible here, since a much larger clone lies one base away. The chain carries TRBV7-3 and TRBJ2-1; 12 bases align to TRBD2. Germline values: CDR1 SGHTA, CDR2 FQGTGA. Trimming removed 6 bases from V and 8 bases from J; junction bases left unmatched: 5. The CDR3 extends over 14 amino acids. CDR3 in DNA: TGTGCCAGCAGGCTAGCGGGAGGGCCGTATGAGCAGTTCTTC. Protein: CASRLAGGPYEQFF.

This rearrangement joins TRBV13 to TRBJ2-5, with D maybe TRBD1 (6 bases). V lost 3 bases and J 1 base, leaving 18 bases between the germline ends. CDR3 length: 17 residues. Germline V gene sequence: CDR1 PRHDT, CDR2 FYEKMQ (reference sequence). The CDR3 region is CASSFRRTEQIQETQYF. The DNA of the CDR3 is TGTGCCAGCAGCTTTCGGAGGACAGAGCAGATCCAAGAGACCCAGTACTTC.

This clonotype was observed a handful of times. V and J are TRBV7-2 and TRBJ2-7, with D possibly matching TRBD2 (6 bases). The V and J ends lost 5 bases and 7 bases respectively, with 15 bases between them. Germline V gives CDR1 SGHTA, CDR2 FQGNSA. The CDR3 loop spans 13 amino acids. Here the CDR3 DNA reads TGTGCCAGCAGCCAAGGGCTAGCGAGTGAGCAGTACTTC. Protein sequence: CASSQGLASEQYF. The complete variable domain, with remaining parts taken from reference TRBV7-2 and TRBJ2-7, reads GAGVSQSPSNKVTEKGKDVELRCDPISGHTALYWYRQSLGQGLEFLIYFQGNSAPDKSGLPSDRFSAERTGGSVSTLTIQRTQQEDSAVYLCASSQGLASEQYFGPGTRLTVT.

In regard to this clonotype: Since a much larger clone is just one base distant, this may be a read error. The V gene is TRBV7-9, the J gene TRBJ1-4; no firm D call. With 3 bases removed from V and 5 bases from J, the gap between germline ends came to 4 bases. This CDR3 has 12 residues. The germline CDR1 and CDR2 sequences are SEHNR and FQNEAQ (reference sequence). Written as DNA, the CDR3 is TGTGCCAGCAGCTTGATGAATGAAAAACTGTTTTTT. Its protein is CASSLMNEKLFF.